This entry is about one T cell receptor (beta chain). The antigen remains unidentified. This sample is drawn from a study of cytomegalovirus exposure and HLA in healthy donors. General observations from the study: Rarity characterized most TCR sequences, yet some public TCRs appeared in many donors.

CDR1 is MDHEN and CDR2 is SYDVKM in the germline V gene. Trimming stripped 5 bases from V and 6 bases from J, with 13 bases between. The CDR3 loop spans 13 amino acids. The assay was immunoSEQ multiplex PCR, and TCRdb's table has in-frame clones only and misses some. The profile shows a few hundred thousand clones, roughly 84% of them singletons. Sample: PBMCs. This clonotype was obtained from a woman in her twenties or thirties in good health and CMV-seropositive. The chain is built from TRBV28 and TRBJ1-1; D gene unclear. The CDR3 is CASSPPDPSEAFF. In DNA, the CDR3 is TGTGCCAGCAGTCCCCCGGATCCGTCTGAAGCTTTCTTT.